Here is one TCR beta chain with its context. This entry belongs to a study of blood T cell repertoires in COVID-19. Only in-frame clones appear in the TCRdb table, and some are missing; sequencing was by immunoSEQ multiplex PCR. The profile shows tens of thousands of clones, 65% to 85% of them singletons. This CDR3 is 15 amino acids long. The germline gives CDR1 SGHTA, CDR2 FQGNSA. Trimming removed 4 bases from V and 3 bases from J; junction bases left unmatched: 6. The rearrangement uses TRBV7-2 and TRBJ2-7, with 10 bases that match TRBD2. The TCR was taken from a man aged 65 to 85 with COVID-19, enrolled during active disease. The sequenced sample consisted of peripheral blood. As DNA, the CDR3 is TGTGCCAGCAGCTCCAGCGGGAGGGCCGTCTACGAGCAGTACTTC. Its protein is CASSSSGRAVYEQYF.